These T cell receptor beta chains were read from a single sample in a study of blood T cell repertoires in COVID-19. The table came from immunoSEQ multiplex PCR; TCRdb's copy has only in-frame clones and leaves some out. The sample records around 300,000 clones, 91% being singletons. Sequencing was done on a sample of peripheral blood. Every receptor here comes from a woman in her 30s with COVID-19, enrolled during active disease. Each CDR3 is given with its conserved first and last residue. A D gene is named only where the DNA matches it firmly. Only part of the rows carry a size: once, few, many, or a class if the clone is expanded.

v_gene,abundance,d_gene,j_gene,CDR3aa,CDR3nt
TRBV28,once,NA,TRBJ1-3,CASSLGATGNTIYF,TGTGCCAGCAGTTTAGGGGCTACAGGAAACACCATATATTTT
TRBV10-1,NA,TRBD2,TRBJ2-1,CASSETGTTPWGEQFF,TGCGCCAGCAGTGAGACCGGGACTACTCCCTGGGGTGAGCAGTTCTTC
TRBV24-1,NA,NA,TRBJ2-3,CATSLSSTDTQYF,TGTGCCACCAGTCTGAGCTCCACAGATACGCAGTATTTT
TRBV3-1/TRBV3-2,NA,TRBD1,TRBJ1-2,CASSPTDRDHGYTF,TGTGCCAGCAGCCCCACAGACAGGGACCATGGCTACACCTTC
TRBV5-8,NA,NA,TRBJ1-1,CASSLGSGVTEAFF,TGTGCCAGCAGCTTGGGATCAGGTGTCACTGAAGCTTTCTTT
TRBV5-1,NA,TRBD1,TRBJ2-3,CASHRDREGDTQYF,TGCGCCAGCCACCGGGACAGGGAAGGAGATACGCAGTATTTT
TRBV5-1,NA,TRBD1,TRBJ2-1,CASSTGQGAGWDEQFF,TGCGCCAGCAGCACGGGACAGGGGGCTGGGTGGGATGAGCAGTTCTTC
TRBV6-5,NA,NA,TRBJ2-2,CASSIEGTGELFF,TGTGCCAGCAGTATAGAGGGCACCGGGGAGCTGTTTTTT
TRBV19,NA,TRBD1,TRBJ1-2,CASSVGQGSYGYTF,TGTGCCAGTAGTGTGGGACAGGGGTCCTATGGCTACACCTTC
TRBV28,NA,TRBD2,TRBJ2-1,CASRLAGGSSYNEQFF,TGTGCCAGCAGACTAGCGGGAGGGAGCTCCTACAATGAGCAGTTCTTC
TRBV4-1,NA,TRBD1,TRBJ1-6,CASSSRDRENSPLHF,TGCGCCAGCAGCTCCCGGGACAGGGAGAATTCACCCCTCCACTTT
TRBV19,NA,TRBD2,TRBJ2-1,CASRGFGLAGGGEQFF,TGTGCCAGTAGAGGCTTCGGGCTAGCGGGAGGTGGGGAGCAGTTCTTC
TRBV11-2,NA,TRBD2,TRBJ2-5,CASSPGGRGRWETQYF,TGTGCCAGCAGCCCGGGAGGGCGGGGGCGATGGGAGACCCAGTACTTC
TRBV5-1,NA,TRBD1,TRBJ2-7,CASSANTGTGYEQYF,TGCGCCAGCAGCGCGAACACCGGGACAGGGTACGAGCAGTACTTC
TRBV27,NA,NA,TRBJ2-7,CASSLQPGVAYEQYF,TGTGCCAGCAGTTTACAGCCAGGGGTGGCCTACGAGCAGTACTTC